The present T cell receptor (beta chain) was sequenced within a study of Ad26.COV2.S vaccination and SARS-CoV-2 variants. V was cut by 6 bases and J by 7 bases, with 10 bases left in between. The CDR3 is 12 residues long. The germline gives CDR1 MNHEY, CDR2 SMNVEV (reference sequence). Measured with immunoSEQ multiplex PCR; TCRdb has only the in-frame clones, and not every one. The sample has over 85,000 clones; roughly 84% are singletons. The chain carries TRBV27 and TRBJ1-3; D gene unclear. The TCR was taken from a human donor who had recovered from COVID-19. The specimen was peripheral blood, collected after recovery from COVID-19. The CDR3 reads CASRGLGNTIYF. As DNA, the CDR3 is TGTGCCAGCAGAGGCTTAGGGAACACCATATATTTT.